These T cell receptor beta chains were read from a single sample in a study of identical twins. Using its own MiXCR run on the 5' RACE reads, TCRdb lists one record per CDR3 protein. Among 500,000 to 550,000 distinct CDR3 sequences listed, approximately 20% were seen once. This sample also belongs to another study, concerning yellow fever vaccine responses in identical twins.

Specimen: CD4+ T cells sorted from blood. These receptors all come from a woman aged 18-29 years in good health. Both conserved end residues are part of each CDR3. A D gene is named only where the DNA matches it firmly. The size entry is marked missing in some rows and otherwise reads once, few, many or a size class.

cdr3_aa cdr3_nt clone_size j_call v_call d_call
CSASSGSWNEQFF TGCAGTGCTAGTAGCGGGAGTTGGAATGAGCAGTTCTTC few TRBJ2-1 TRBV20-1 TRBD2
CASSTPGLAAYNEQFF TGTGCCAGCAGCACACCGGGACTAGCGGCCTACAATGAGCAGTTCTTC - TRBJ2-1 TRBV11-2 TRBD2
CATRGSSYNEQFF TGTGCCACCCGGGGAAGCTCCTACAATGAGCAGTTCTTC few TRBJ2-1 TRBV24-1 -
CASSPPGLARLQETQYF TGTGCCAGCTCACCACCCGGACTAGCTCGCCTGCAAGAGACCCAGTACTTC few TRBJ2-5 TRBV18 TRBD2
CASSLGAHSTDTQYF TGTGCCAGCAGCTTAGGCGCGCATAGCACAGATACGCAGTATTTT - TRBJ2-3 TRBV7-6 -
CASSPTPVRDTQYF TGTGCCAGCAGCCCGACCCCCGTTCGAGATACGCAGTATTTT few TRBJ2-3 TRBV6-1 -
CASVSNTEAFF TGTGCCAGCGTATCTAACACTGAAGCTTTCTTT - TRBJ1-1 TRBV2 -
CASSVSVDTEAFF TGTGCCAGCAGCGTAAGCGTAGACACTGAAGCTTTCTTT once TRBJ1-1 TRBV11-2 -
CASSLGLFTDTQYF TGTGCCAGCAGCTTGGGGCTCTTCACAGATACGCAGTATTTT - TRBJ2-3 TRBV5-6 -
CASSQDPSPYEQYF TGTGCCAGCAGCCAAGATCCCAGTCCTTACGAGCAGTACTTC - TRBJ2-7 TRBV3-1 -
CASNNRDRSYEQYF TGTGCCAGCAACAACCGGGACAGGAGCTACGAGCAGTACTTC - TRBJ2-7 TRBV12-3/TRBV12-4 TRBD1
CSAGTRQFNQPQHF TGCAGTGCTGGGACTCGACAGTTCAATCAGCCCCAGCATTTT few TRBJ1-5 TRBV20-1 -
CAISEDRIAGSDTQYF TGTGCCATCAGTGAGGATAGAATAGCGGGATCAGATACGCAGTATTTT few TRBJ2-3 TRBV10-3 TRBD2
CAINSGLRETQYF TGTGCCATCAATTCGGGGCTGAGGGAGACCCAGTACTTC - TRBJ2-5 TRBV10-3 -
CASSPRTPDGQPQHF TGTGCCAGTAGTCCCCGGACCCCGGATGGGCAGCCCCAGCATTTT few TRBJ1-5 TRBV19 -
CASSADSPLHF TGTGCCAGCAGCGCCGATTCACCCCTCCACTTT few TRBJ1-6 TRBV12-3/TRBV12-4 -
CASSTDGSGETQYF TGTGCCAGCAGTACCGATGGGTCGGGGGAAACCCAGTACTTC few TRBJ2-5 TRBV12-3/TRBV12-4 -
CASSERAGGRTDTQYF TGTGCCAGCAGTGAAAGGGCGGGGGGGCGAACAGATACGCAGTATTTT few TRBJ2-3 TRBV6-1 TRBD2
CASSTRAGMDEQYF TGTGCCAGTAGCACCCGAGCGGGTATGGACGAGCAGTACTTC few TRBJ2-7 TRBV19 -
CASQFSHDGYEQFF TGTGCCAGCCAATTCTCCCATGATGGGTATGAGCAGTTCTTC - TRBJ2-1 TRBV11-3 -
CASSVDKRGNTIYF TGTGCCAGCAGCGTAGATAAGAGGGGAAACACCATATATTTT few TRBJ1-3 TRBV9 -
CASSLRGLAGDEQFF TGTGCCAGCAGTCTCCGCGGACTAGCGGGGGATGAGCAGTTCTTC - TRBJ2-1 TRBV12-3/TRBV12-4 TRBD2
CATSGERVSQPQHF TGTGCCACCAGTGGAGAGAGGGTGAGTCAGCCCCAGCATTTT - TRBJ1-5 TRBV24-1 -
CASSQDADRFNEQYF TGCGCCAGCAGCCAAGATGCGGACAGGTTCAACGAGCAGTACTTC few TRBJ2-7 TRBV4-1 TRBD1
CAIRLQGGLADTQYF TGTGCCATCAGACTACAGGGGGGGTTAGCAGATACGCAGTATTTT - TRBJ2-3 TRBV10-3 -
CASSYSTGTSPLHF TGTGCCAGCAGTTACTCGACAGGGACGTCACCCCTCCACTTT - TRBJ1-6 TRBV12-3/TRBV12-4 TRBD1